Shown below are 24 T cell receptor beta chains from a single sample sequenced in a study of beta chain features in type 1 diabetes. The entirety of the isolated RNA underwent reverse transcription, so expressed TCRB transcripts were sequenced. Assay used: immunoSEQ multiplex PCR; TCRdb lists only in-frame clones, some missing. The data show 850,000 to 900,000 clones, 15% to 20% seen once. Sequenced material: naive CD4+ T cells from blood. These receptors came from a woman between 18 and 30 years old in good health.

In its sample, this clone was seen a few times. The V gene is TRBV4-3, the J gene TRBJ2-7; a possible D gene is TRBD1 (5 bases). Germline V gene lookup returns CDR1 LGHNA and CDR2 YSLEER. V dropped 0 bases and J dropped 6 bases, with 9 bases sitting between them. The CDR3 length is 13 residues. CDR3: CASSQEGASEQYF. CDR3 nucleotides: TGCGCCAGCAGCCAAGAAGGGGCCTCCGAGCAGTACTTC.

The rearrangement joins TRBV28 to TRBJ1-5; 11 positions match TRBD1. V shed 5 bases and J 7 bases; nucleotides not matched to a gene: 7. The CDR3 covers 15 residues. Germline CDR1 MDHEN, CDR2 SYDVKM. DNA of the CDR3: TGTGCCAGCAGTCTAGGGACAGGGGGGGTGCAGCCCCAGCATTTT. This codes for CASSLGTGGVQPQHF.

The rearrangement joins TRBV11-1 to TRBJ2-1, with unresolved D. The CDR3 sequence is 15 residues long. Germline CDR1 SGHAT, CDR2 FQDESV (reference sequence). The ends were cut back, 5 bases at V and 12 bases at J, with 23 bases in the middle. The CDR3 spells CASSPGRSSSLGQFF. In nucleotides, the CDR3 is TGTGCCAGCAGCCCGGGTCGGTCGAGTAGTTTAGGGCAGTTCTTC.

The chain is built from TRBV28 and TRBJ2-5; no reliable D call. The V and J ends lost 6 bases and 1 base respectively, with 15 bases between them. Germline loops: CDR1 MDHEN, CDR2 SYDVKM. CDR3 length: 15 residues. The CDR3 DNA reads TGTGCCAGCAGCCCCATCGGCCGCCTCCAAGAGACCCAGTACTTC. Protein product: CASSPIGRLQETQYF.

This clone turned up a few times. For the CDR3, the DNA is TGCAGTGTGGACACCCTCTACGAGCAGTACTTC. It translates to CSVDTLYEQYF. The chain carries TRBV20-1 and TRBJ2-5; D perhaps matches TRBD1 (5 bases). The DNA end is a closer match to TRBJ2-7, so the J assignment may be wrong. The CDR3 spans 11 residues. Germline assignment: CDR1 DFQATT and CDR2 SNEGSKA (reference sequence).

The rearrangement links TRBV21-1 to TRBJ2-1. TRBV21-1 counts as a pseudogene. The CDR3 loop spans 14 amino acids. The CDR3 loop reads CASSKTGPGNEQFF. CDR3 coding DNA: TGTGCCAGCAGCAAAACGGGACCAGGCAATGAGCAGTTCTTC.

This clone turned up a few times. The same CDR3 is also encoded by other DNA sequences in this sample. The chain employs TRBV7-9 and TRBJ1-5; TRBD1 is a possible D gene (5 bases). The germline gives CDR1 SEHNR, CDR2 FQNEAQ (reference sequence). V lost 3 bases to trimming and J lost 6 bases, with 6 bases between them. CDR3 length equals 12 residues. The CDR3 region is CASSFGGQPQHF. CDR3 sequence (DNA): TGTGCCAGCAGCTTCGGGGGTCAGCCCCAGCATTTT.

This clone came up a few times. The chain carries TRBV4-3 and TRBJ2-2; 9 bases are shared with TRBD1. This CDR3 comprises 15 residues. Germline loops: CDR1 LGHNA, CDR2 YSLEER. V shed 4 bases and J 8 bases; nucleotides not matched to a gene: 8. This CDR3 reads CASSPVDRGRGELFF. The CDR3 DNA reads as TGCGCCAGCAGCCCAGTGGACAGGGGCCGGGGGGAGCTGTTTTTT.

This clone was seen a few times. This chain joins TRBV7-6 and TRBJ2-2, with 9 bases identical to TRBD2. With V trimmed by 1 base and J by 7 bases, 10 bases remained unmatched. CDR1 and CDR2 (germline): SGHVS, FNYEAQ. CDR3 length: 17 residues. The DNA for the CDR3 is TGTGCCAGCAGCTTAGTACTTAGCGGGAGCTATGGCGGGGAGCTGTTTTTT. Amino acid sequence: CASSLVLSGSYGGELFF.

A word on this clone: It is unclear where the CDR3 begins or ends on the DNA, so no DNA is shown, and the CDR3 is as TCRdb lists it. This chain uses TRBV21-1 with TRBJ2-6; the D call of TRBD2 is as the table states it, not checked on the DNA. TRBV21-1 is given as a pseudogene. The CDR3 is made up of 19 amino acids, end residues included. CDR3 loop: CASSAREVGQGAGANVLTF.

This clone was found a few times. J is TRBJ2-5 and V is TRBV2; tentatively, D is TRBD2 (5 bases). This CDR3 has 15 amino acids. V was trimmed by 5 bases and J by 2 bases, leaving 15 bases between them. Germline CDR1 is SNHLY and CDR2 is FYNNEI. This chain's CDR3 is CASSKGLARQETQYF. The CDR3 DNA reads as TGTGCCAGCAGTAAGGGTTTAGCGCGTCAAGAGACCCAGTACTTC.

This chain joins TRBV19 and TRBJ1-3; the D gene is possibly TRBD1 (5 bases). Trimming removed 4 bases at V and 0 bases at J, with 13 bases between. Germline V gene lookup returns CDR1 LNHDA and CDR2 SQIVND (reference sequence). This CDR3 region has 16 residues. The CDR3 DNA sequence: TGTGCCAGTAGTACGGGACCTTCGAGCTCTGGAAACACCATATATTTT. This encodes CASSTGPSSSGNTIYF.

V gene TRBV7-9 combines with J gene TRBJ2-7, with a possible D match to TRBD2 (5 bases). Germline V gives CDR1 SEHNR, CDR2 FQNEAQ (reference sequence). With 6 bases removed from V and 3 bases from J, the gap between germline ends came to 6 bases. There are 11 residues in the CDR3. CDR3 protein: CASSRDYEQYF. DNA for the CDR3: TGTGCCAGCAGTCGGGACTACGAGCAGTACTTC.

The count of this clone is one. This chain uses TRBV7-9 with TRBJ2-1, with a weak D call TRBD1 (6 bases). Trimming shortened V by 6 bases and J by 4 bases, and 22 bases separated the two germline ends. There are 17 residues in the CDR3. The germline V gene encodes CDR1 SEHNR and CDR2 FQNEAQ (reference sequence). CDR3 amino acids: CASSTDWKLGGYNEQFF. CDR3 bases: TGTGCCAGCAGTACTGACTGGAAACTAGGGGGATACAATGAGCAGTTCTTC.

The genes are TRBV5-1 and TRBJ2-1; TRBD2 aligns across 16 bases. The CDR3 consists of 15 residues. The V segment lost 7 bases and the J segment 8 bases; nucleotides outside the gene matches: 6. Per germline, CDR1 SGHRS and CDR2 YFSETQ. The DNA for the CDR3 is TGCGCCAGCCTGGGACTAGCGGGAGGGTCCCATGAGCAGTTCTTC. It yields the protein CASLGLAGGSHEQFF. Filled out from reference TRBV5-1 and TRBJ2-1, the complete variable domain reads KAGVTQTPRYLIKTRGQQVTLSCSPISGHRSVSWYQQTPGQGLQFLFEYFSETQRNKGNFPGRFSGRQFSNSRSEMNVSTLELGDSALYLCASLGLAGGSHEQFFGPGTRLTVL.

This clone turned up a few times. The rearrangement links TRBV5-1 to TRBJ2-1; unclear D gene. V lost 6 bases and J lost 1, with 11 bases in between. The V gene's germline CDR1 is SGHRS and CDR2 YFSETQ. The CDR3 loop spans 14 amino acids. The CDR3 here is CASTPGLSYNEQFF. CDR3 DNA: TGCGCCAGCACCCCAGGATTATCCTACAATGAGCAGTTCTTC.

This chain connects TRBV15 to TRBJ1-4, with TRBD1 as a possible D gene (6 bases). The CDR3 contains 17 residues. From germline, CDR1 is LNHNV and CDR2 YYDKDF (reference sequence). Deletions cut 0 bases from V and 3 bases from J, with 14 bases between. The CDR3 region is CATSRDATGFPNEKLFF. DNA of the CDR3: TGTGCCACCAGCAGAGATGCTACAGGGTTCCCTAATGAAAAACTGTTTTTT.

The chain combines TRBV5-1 with TRBJ2-3; D ambiguous. V was clipped by 0 bases and J by 4 bases, with 3 bases between them. The CDR3 has 12 amino acids. Germline V gene sequence: CDR1 SGHRS, CDR2 YFSETQ. In nucleotides, the CDR3 is TGCGCCAGCAGCTTGGGTTCAGATACGCAGTATTTT. Translation: CASSLGSDTQYF.

This clone was seen just once. The same CDR3 can be traced to other DNA sequences in this sample. The chain couples TRBV28 to TRBJ2-5; D might be TRBD2 (6 bases). This CDR3 contains 14 residues. Trimming cost V 3 bases and J 2 bases, with 10 bases left between them. CDR1 and CDR2 from the germline V gene are MDHEN and SYDVKM. CDR3 protein: CASSLGGRQETQYF. The CDR3 coding sequence is TGTGCCAGCAGTTTGGGGGGACGGCAAGAGACCCAGTACTTC.

The chain links TRBV5-8 to TRBJ2-5, with D hard to call. Germline V gene data show CDR1 as SGHTS and CDR2 as YDEGEE. This CDR3 contains 10 residues. V was pared by 2 bases and J by 7 bases, with 3 bases between. The CDR3 reads CASSLGTQYF. The CDR3 nucleotides read TGTGCCAGCAGCTTAGGGACCCAGTACTTC.

The V and J genes are TRBV9 and TRBJ2-1; 12 bases are shared with TRBD2. The germline CDR1 and CDR2 sequences are SGDLS and YYNGEE. V lost 2 bases to trimming and J lost 9 bases; unmatched junction nucleotides: 9. This CDR3 is 16 amino acids long. Here the CDR3 reads CASSVRLAGVGAEQFF. The CDR3 region has the DNA TGTGCCAGCAGCGTTCGACTAGCGGGAGTCGGGGCTGAGCAGTTCTTC.

This clone was detected only a few times. V is TRBV11-2 and J is TRBJ2-1; TRBD2 agrees at 10 bases. Germline values: CDR1 SGHAT, CDR2 FQNNGV. The CDR3 covers 16 residues. Losses at the gene ends were 5 bases for V and 2 bases for J; bases not matched to a gene: 6. The chain's CDR3 is CASSRKREGAYNEQFF. DNA for the CDR3: TGTGCCAGCAGCCGCAAGCGGGAGGGGGCCTACAATGAGCAGTTCTTC.

The genes are TRBV6-5 and TRBJ2-7; 11 nucleotides match TRBD1. The CDR3 loop spans 15 amino acids. V gave up 4 bases and J gave up 3 bases; unmatched junction bases: 5. The V gene's germline CDR1 is MNHEY and CDR2 SVGAGI. CDR3: CASSSPGTGGYEQYF. DNA for the CDR3: TGTGCCAGCAGTTCTCCCGGGACAGGGGGCTACGAGCAGTACTTC.

This clone turned up a few times. The J gene is TRBJ2-3, the V gene TRBV11-2; D remains ambiguous. Trimming shortened V by 5 bases and J by 0 bases, and 18 bases separated the two germline ends. The germline CDR1 and CDR2 sequences are SGHAT and FQNNGV. This CDR3 is 17 amino acids long. CDR3 loop: CASSGSFAISSTDTQYF. In DNA, the CDR3 is TGTGCCAGCAGCGGATCGTTCGCCATCTCTAGCACAGATACGCAGTATTTT.